This T cell receptor (beta chain) appears in the sequencing data of a study of beta chain features in type 1 diabetes. Investigators reverse transcribed all isolated RNA, so they sequenced expressed TCRB transcripts. Sequencing used immunoSEQ multiplex PCR; TCRdb keeps in-frame clones, though not all of them. Among under 550,000 clones listed, 10% to 12% were seen once. The germline V and J ends were trimmed by 1 base and 4 bases, with 11 bases remaining between them. This CDR3 region has 15 residues. Germline V gives CDR1 LGHNA, CDR2 YSLEER. This clonotype originated in a woman aged 18-35 years in good health. This chain links TRBV4-3 with TRBJ2-1, with a possible D match to TRBD2 (6 bases). Sample: naive CD4+ T cells from blood. The CDR3 sequence is CASSQVRDFYNEQFF. The CDR3 DNA follows: TGCGCCAGCAGCCAAGTCCGGGACTTTTACAATGAGCAGTTCTTC.